The present T cell receptor (beta chain) was sequenced within a study of PD-L1 blockade in urothelial cancer. The protocol was immunoSEQ multiplex PCR, while the TCRdb copy is restricted to in-frame clones and leaves out a portion. Of about 52,000 clones in the sample, over 75% were seen once. In germline, CDR1 is MDHEN, CDR2 SYDVKM. CDR3 length equals 14 residues. V lost 5 bases, J lost 4 bases, and 14 bases lay in between. The V call is TRBV28, the J call TRBJ1-2; no firm D call. The material sequenced was PBMCs, taken around atezolizumab (anti-PD-L1) treatment. This clonotype was sampled from a middle-aged man with urothelial cancer. The DNA for the CDR3 is TGTGCCAGCAGTGAAAACACAGTCCCCTATGGCTACACCTTC. Amino acid sequence: CASSENTVPYGYTF.